These 26 T cell receptor beta chains share one sample of origin, sequenced in a study of OX40 agonist ivuxolimab in advanced cancers. The table came from immunoSEQ multiplex PCR; TCRdb's copy has only in-frame clones and leaves some out. Among 50,000 or so clones listed, roughly nine tenths were seen once. The sequenced sample was CD4+ or CD8+ T cells sorted from blood, obtained in a trial of the OX40 agonist ivuxolimab. These receptor sequences come from an adult with an advanced solid tumor such as melanoma, head and neck, liver or kidney cancer.

Here the CDR3 DNA reads TGTGCCATCAGTGGCGCTAGCGGGGGTGGAGATACGCAGTATTTT. Residues: CAISGASGGGDTQYF. The gene calls are TRBV10-3 and TRBJ2-3; TRBD2 matches at 10 bases. V lost 4 bases and J lost 5; bases outside the gene matches: 6. The CDR3 totals 15 residues. Germline values: CDR1 ENHRY, CDR2 SYGVKD.

This clone was recorded once. The genes are TRBV28 and TRBJ1-6, with D possibly TRBD1 on 5 matching bases. Germline assignment: CDR1 MDHEN and CDR2 SYDVKM. The CDR3 has 13 amino acids. V lost 9 bases to trimming and J lost 10 bases, with 16 bases between them. CDR3 sequence: CASLRGVGSPLHF. The CDR3 DNA reads as TGTGCCAGTTTACGAGGGGTAGGGTCACCCCTCCACTTT.

The chain carries TRBV13 and TRBJ1-1; the D is unclear. Per germline, CDR1 PRHDT and CDR2 FYEKMQ (reference sequence). The V end lost 2 bases, the J end lost 1 base, and 8 bases lay between the germline ends. This CDR3 contains 14 residues. CDR3 sequence reads: CASSLLRENTEAFF. The DNA for the CDR3 is TGTGCCAGCAGCTTACTACGGGAGAACACTGAAGCTTTCTTT.

This clone was seen only once. The rearrangement joins TRBV5-1 to TRBJ2-2; D remains ambiguous. Per the germline V gene, CDR1 is SGHRS and CDR2 is YFSETQ. This CDR3 contains 13 residues. Trimming removed 3 bases from V and 1 base from J, with 4 bases in between. CDR3 in DNA: TGCGCCAGCAGCTGGCGGAACACCGGGGAGCTGTTTTTT. Translation: CASSWRNTGELFF.

The rearrangement uses TRBV7-9 and TRBJ2-3; TRBD2 is a possible D gene (5 bases). The CDR3 length is 15 residues. CDR1 is SEHNR, CDR2 FQNEAQ, per germline (reference sequence). V lost 1 base, J lost 7 bases, and 15 bases lay in between. This CDR3 reads CASSLGQVEGNTQYF. CDR3 sequence (DNA): TGTGCCAGCAGCTTAGGCCAGGTTGAGGGAAATACGCAGTATTTT.

The CDR3 region has the DNA TGTGCCAGCAGTGAAGCGGCAGTACTGGCTTTCTTT. Encoded protein: CASSEAAVLAFF. The V call is TRBV2, the J call TRBJ1-1; D remains ambiguous. Trimming left V 0 bases short and J 11 bases short, with 10 bases between. The CDR3 is made up of 12 amino acids. Germline loops: CDR1 SNHLY, CDR2 FYNNEI.

For this clone: Different DNA sequences within this sample yield the same CDR3. The CDR3 DNA sequence: TGTGCCAGCAGTTTCCCGATGAACACTGAAGCTTTCTTT. It encodes CASSFPMNTEAFF. The V and J genes are TRBV28 and TRBJ1-1; D unclear. The V end was cut by 3 bases, the J end by 0 bases, with 5 bases between. Germline CDR1 reads MDHEN; CDR2 reads SYDVKM. The CDR3 is 13 amino acids. The whole variable domain, filled in from reference TRBV28 and TRBJ1-1, reads DVKVTQSSRYLVKRTGEKVFLECVQDMDHENMFWYRQDPGLGLRLIYFSYDVKMKEKGDIPEGYSVSREKKERFSLILESASTNQTSMYLCASSFPMNTEAFFGQGTRLTVV.

This rearrangement joins TRBV7-3 to TRBJ1-5, with a possible D match to TRBD1 (5 bases). With 5 bases removed from V and 4 bases from J, the gap between germline ends came to 15 bases. CDR1 and CDR2 from the germline V gene are SGHTA and FQGTGA. This CDR3 has 15 amino acids. The DNA of the CDR3 is TGTGCCAGCAGCCGGGCCGGGGGTTCGAATCAGCCCCAGCATTTT. Protein product: CASSRAGGSNQPQHF.

This clone was counted once. The rearrangement links TRBV19 to TRBJ2-7; 8 nucleotides agree with TRBD1. The germline CDR1 and CDR2 sequences are LNHDA and SQIVND (reference sequence). This CDR3 has 16 residues. The trim removed 1 base at V and 3 bases at J, leaving 8 bases unmatched. In DNA, the CDR3 is TGTGCCAGTAGTATAGTAGCTCACGGACAGGGCTACGAGCAGTACTTC. Translation gives CASSIVAHGQGYEQYF.

The J gene is TRBJ2-7, the V gene TRBV6-1; maybe TRBD2 (5 bases). The germline CDR1 and CDR2 sequences are MNHNS and SASEGT. The CDR3 has 13 residues. CDR3 nucleotides: TGTGCAGTAGGTGAGCGGAGCATCTACGAGCAGTACTTC. Its protein is CAVGERSIYEQYF.

The chain is built from TRBV28 and TRBJ1-3; the D gene is possibly TRBD1 (5 bases). Looked up from germline, CDR1 is MDHEN and CDR2 is SYDVKM. The length of the CDR3 is 13 residues. Trimming shortened V by 7 bases and J by 4 bases, and 11 bases separated the two germline ends. CDR3: CASTLGHGNTIYF. The CDR3 coding sequence is TGTGCCAGCACCCTGGGGCACGGAAACACCATATATTTT.

In this sample, this clone turned up once. The V and J genes are TRBV11-3 and TRBJ2-7; no reliable D call. Germline lookup yields CDR1 SGHNT and CDR2 YENEEA. The CDR3 is 13 residues long. Between the trimmed V and J ends, which lost 4 bases and 7 bases, there was a span of 14 bases. As DNA, the CDR3 is TGTGCCAGCAGCTCCCGCCCTAGTTCTGAGCAGTACTTC. It translates to CASSSRPSSEQYF.

The chain employs TRBV6-5 and TRBJ2-7; D not resolved. This CDR3 is built from 15 residues. The germline V gene has CDR1 MNHEY and CDR2 SVGAGI. The ends were cut back, 3 bases at V and 0 bases at J, with 12 bases in the middle. CDR3 bases: TGTGCCAGCAGTTATTCCTCAGCGTACTCCTACGAGCAGTACTTC. It specifies CASSYSSAYSYEQYF.

V is TRBV28 and J is TRBJ1-4; perhaps TRBD1 as D (6 bases). The CDR3 contains 14 residues. V was pared by 3 bases and J by 7 bases, with 12 bases between. Per the germline V gene, CDR1 is MDHEN and CDR2 is SYDVKM. This CDR3 reads CASSFGGLGEKLFF. The CDR3 coding sequence is TGTGCCAGCAGTTTTGGGGGGCTTGGTGAAAAACTGTTTTTT.

The chain couples TRBV19 to TRBJ2-1; unclear D gene. The CDR3 runs 12 residues. Germline V gives CDR1 LNHDA, CDR2 SQIVND (reference sequence). With 2 bases removed from V and 8 bases from J, the gap between germline ends came to 7 bases. CDR3 DNA sequence: TGTGCCAGTAGTATAAGAGAGTATGAGCAGTTCTTC. This sequence encodes CASSIREYEQFF.

The chain has TRBV5-1 and TRBJ1-1; D is unresolved. CDR1 and CDR2 from the germline V gene are SGHRS and YFSETQ. V was trimmed by 7 bases and J by 4 bases, leaving 17 bases between them. The CDR3 has 14 amino acids. CDR3 residues: CASATQSGGTEAFF. The CDR3 DNA follows: TGCGCCAGCGCCACCCAATCGGGCGGCACTGAAGCTTTCTTT. The entire variable domain, with the rest obtained from reference TRBV5-1 and TRBJ1-1, is as follows: KAGVTQTPRYLIKTRGQQVTLSCSPISGHRSVSWYQQTPGQGLQFLFEYFSETQRNKGNFPGRFSGRQFSNSRSEMNVSTLELGDSALYLCASATQSGGTEAFFGQGTRLTVV.

The gene calls are TRBV7-2 and TRBJ1-4; D perhaps matches TRBD1 (5 bases). Between the trimmed V and J ends, which lost 6 bases and 0 bases, there was a span of 8 bases. Germline values: CDR1 SGHTA, CDR2 FQGNSA. This CDR3 comprises 14 residues. The CDR3 region is CASRAGSTNEKLFF. CDR3 sequence (DNA): TGTGCCAGCAGGGCAGGGTCAACTAATGAAAAACTGTTTTTT.

The chain has TRBV21-1 and TRBJ1-1. TRBV21-1 is assigned pseudogene status. CDR3 length equals 10 residues. The CDR3 DNA sequence: TGTGCCAGCAGCAGCTACTTAGCTTTCTTT. This encodes CASSSYLAFF.

The rearrangement uses TRBV5-6 and TRBJ2-1; D gene ambiguous. Germline CDR1 SGHDT, CDR2 YYEEEE. The CDR3 contains 12 residues. The V and J ends lost 1 base and 8 bases respectively, with 7 bases between them. The CDR3 DNA is TGTGCCAGCAGCTTGATAGGGCATGAGCAGTTCTTC. It specifies CASSLIGHEQFF.

This chain links TRBV5-4 with TRBJ1-3; D ambiguous. CDR1 SGHNT and CDR2 YYREEE come from the germline V gene (reference sequence). V gave up 1 base and J gave up 0 bases, with 11 bases separating them. The CDR3 loop spans 16 amino acids. CDR3 coding DNA: TGTGCCAGCAGCTTGAGATTAGGGCACTCTGGAAACACCATATATTTT. Protein product: CASSLRLGHSGNTIYF.

The rearrangement joins TRBV2 to TRBJ1-6, with 7 bases lining up with TRBD1. Germline CDR1 is SNHLY and CDR2 is FYNNEI. The CDR3 length is 13 residues. Losses at the gene ends were 11 bases for V and 6 bases for J; bases not matched to a gene: 7. The CDR3 loop is CAARQGANSPLHF. Written as DNA, the CDR3 is TGTGCCGCCCGACAGGGAGCTAATTCACCCCTCCACTTT.

The genes are TRBV13 and TRBJ1-1, with TRBD1 as a possible D gene (5 bases). Trimming shortened V by 4 bases and J by 5 bases, and 11 bases separated the two germline ends. This CDR3 has 13 amino acids. Germline lookup yields CDR1 PRHDT and CDR2 FYEKMQ (reference sequence). In DNA form, the CDR3 reads TGTGCCAGCAGCTCAGATGGGGGAACTGAAGCTTTCTTT. Translating gives CASSSDGGTEAFF.

The chain combines TRBV28 with TRBJ2-7; TRBD2 matches at 13 bases. Per germline, CDR1 MDHEN and CDR2 SYDVKM. The CDR3 covers 21 residues. V shed 3 bases and J 0 bases; nucleotides not matched to a gene: 17. The CDR3 protein is CASSFDRQGRTSGGSSYEQYF. CDR3 DNA: TGTGCCAGCAGTTTTGACCGACAGGGACGGACTAGCGGGGGATCCTCCTACGAGCAGTACTTC.

J is TRBJ2-3 and V is TRBV19; 8 bases match TRBD2. This CDR3 has 14 amino acids. With 3 bases clipped from V and 4 bases from J, the junction kept 3 bases outside the gene matches. Germline V lookup: CDR1 LNHDA, CDR2 SQIVND (reference sequence). Here the CDR3 DNA reads TGTGCCAGTAGTATCTCCGGGAGGGCAGATACGCAGTATTTT. It codes for CASSISGRADTQYF.

This clone has a single count. The V call is TRBV9, the J call TRBJ1-1, with D perhaps matching TRBD1 (5 bases). Between the trimmed V and J ends, which lost 0 bases and 5 bases, there was a span of 17 bases. The CDR3 loop spans 16 amino acids. CDR1 SGDLS and CDR2 YYNGEE come from the germline V gene. The CDR3 reads CASSVVDRGPGTEAFF. CDR3 coding DNA: TGTGCCAGCAGCGTAGTTGATCGGGGCCCGGGAACTGAAGCTTTCTTT.

About this clone: The germline gene is not matched at one end of the junction; a read error may be the cause. The chain carries TRBV6-1 and TRBJ2-7; TRBD1 aligns across 10 bases. CDR1 is MNHNS and CDR2 is SASEGT in the germline V gene. The CDR3 contains 14 residues. CDR3 coding DNA: TGTGCCAGCAGTCAAGCCGGGACAGGGGACGGGCAGTACTTC. This translates into CASSQAGTGDGQYF.